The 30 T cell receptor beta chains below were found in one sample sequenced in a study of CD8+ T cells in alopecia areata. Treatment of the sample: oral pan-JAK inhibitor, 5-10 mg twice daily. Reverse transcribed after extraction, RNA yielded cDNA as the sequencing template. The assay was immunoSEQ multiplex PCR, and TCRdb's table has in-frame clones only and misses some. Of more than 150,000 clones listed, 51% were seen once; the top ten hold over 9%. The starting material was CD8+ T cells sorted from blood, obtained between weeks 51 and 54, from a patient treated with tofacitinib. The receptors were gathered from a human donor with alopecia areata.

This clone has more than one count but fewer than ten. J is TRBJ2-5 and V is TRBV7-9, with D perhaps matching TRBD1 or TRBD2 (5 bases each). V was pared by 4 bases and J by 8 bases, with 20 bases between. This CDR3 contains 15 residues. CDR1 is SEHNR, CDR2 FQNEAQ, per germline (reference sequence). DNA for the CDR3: TGTGCCAGCAGCTCCCCCCGGGACCACCAAGCAACCCAGTACTTC. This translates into CASSSPRDHQATQYF.

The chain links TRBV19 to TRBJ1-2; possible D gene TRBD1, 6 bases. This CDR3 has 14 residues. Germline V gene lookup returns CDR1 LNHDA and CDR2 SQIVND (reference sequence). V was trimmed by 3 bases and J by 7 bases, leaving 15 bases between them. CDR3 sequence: CASSIPGTSAGYTF. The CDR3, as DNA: TGTGCCAGTAGTATTCCGGGGACATCGGCTGGCTACACCTTC.

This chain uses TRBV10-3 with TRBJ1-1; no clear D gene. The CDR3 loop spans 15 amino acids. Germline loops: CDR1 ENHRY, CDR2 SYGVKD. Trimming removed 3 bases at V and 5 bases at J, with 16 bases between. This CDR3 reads CAISDPGHITTEAFF. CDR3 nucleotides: TGTGCCATCAGTGACCCGGGCCACATTACGACTGAAGCTTTCTTT.

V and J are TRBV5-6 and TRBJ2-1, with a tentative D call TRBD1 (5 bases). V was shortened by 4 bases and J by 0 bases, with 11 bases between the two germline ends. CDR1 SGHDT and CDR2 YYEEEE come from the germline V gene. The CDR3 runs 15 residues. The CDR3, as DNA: TGTGCCAGCAGCCCGGACATGGACTCCTACAATGAGCAGTTCTTC. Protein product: CASSPDMDSYNEQFF.

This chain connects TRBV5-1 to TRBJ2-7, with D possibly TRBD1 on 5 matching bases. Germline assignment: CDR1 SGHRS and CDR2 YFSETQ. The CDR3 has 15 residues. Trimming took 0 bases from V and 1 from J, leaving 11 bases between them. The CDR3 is CASSLVRGGSYEQYF. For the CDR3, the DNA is TGCGCCAGCAGCTTGGTAAGGGGTGGATCCTACGAGCAGTACTTC.

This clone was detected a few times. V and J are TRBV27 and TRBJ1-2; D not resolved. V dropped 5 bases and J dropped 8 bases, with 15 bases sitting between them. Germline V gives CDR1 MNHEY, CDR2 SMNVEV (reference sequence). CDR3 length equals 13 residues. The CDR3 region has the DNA TGTGCCAGCAGTCTCGGACCCACAGTAGGCTACACCTTC. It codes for CASSLGPTVGYTF.

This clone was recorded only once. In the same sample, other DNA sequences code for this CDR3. As DNA, the CDR3 is TGTGCCAGCTCACCGGGGGCAGAGACCCAGTACTTC. Translation gives CASSPGAETQYF. V is TRBV18 and J is TRBJ2-5, with a possible D match to TRBD1 (6 bases). CDR1 is KGHSH and CDR2 is LQKENI in the germline V gene. With 3 bases removed from V and 4 bases from J, the gap between germline ends came to 6 bases. The length of the CDR3 is 12 residues.

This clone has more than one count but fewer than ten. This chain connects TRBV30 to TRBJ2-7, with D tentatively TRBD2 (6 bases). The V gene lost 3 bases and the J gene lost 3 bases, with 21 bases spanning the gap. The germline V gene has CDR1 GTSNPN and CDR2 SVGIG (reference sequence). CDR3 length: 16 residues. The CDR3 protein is CAWRGRRRDKDYEQYF. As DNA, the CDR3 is TGTGCCTGGAGAGGACGTAGGAGGGATAAAGACTACGAGCAGTACTTC. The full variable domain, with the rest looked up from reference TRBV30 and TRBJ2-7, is SQTIHQWPATLVQPVGSPLSLECTVEGTSNPNLYWYRQAAGRGLQLLFYSVGIGQISSEVPQNLSASRPQDRQFILSSKKLLLSDSGFYLCAWRGRRRDKDYEQYFGPGTRLTVT.

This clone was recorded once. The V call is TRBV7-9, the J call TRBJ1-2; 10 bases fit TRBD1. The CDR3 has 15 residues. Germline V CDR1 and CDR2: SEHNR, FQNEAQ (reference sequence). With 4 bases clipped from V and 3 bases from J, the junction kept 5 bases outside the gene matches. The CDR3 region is CASSSWTGGDYGYTF. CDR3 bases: TGTGCCAGCAGCTCATGGACAGGGGGTGACTATGGCTACACCTTC.

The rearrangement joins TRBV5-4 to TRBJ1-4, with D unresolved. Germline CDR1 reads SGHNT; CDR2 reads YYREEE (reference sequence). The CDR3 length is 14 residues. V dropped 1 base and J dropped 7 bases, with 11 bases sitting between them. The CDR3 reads CASSLRGMGEKLFF. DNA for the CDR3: TGTGCCAGCAGCTTGAGAGGAATGGGTGAAAAACTGTTTTTT. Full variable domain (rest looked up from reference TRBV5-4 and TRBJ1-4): ETGVTQSPTHLIKTRGQQVTLRCSSQSGHNTVSWYQQALGQGPQFIFQYYREEENGRGNFPPRFSGLQFPNYSSELNVNALELDDSALYLCASSLRGMGEKLFFGSGTQLSVL.

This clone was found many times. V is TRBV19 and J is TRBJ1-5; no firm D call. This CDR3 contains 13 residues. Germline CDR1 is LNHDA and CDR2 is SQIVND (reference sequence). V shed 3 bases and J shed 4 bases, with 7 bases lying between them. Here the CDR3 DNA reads TGTGCCAGTAGTATTGTGCCAAATCAGCCCCAGCATTTT. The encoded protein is CASSIVPNQPQHF.

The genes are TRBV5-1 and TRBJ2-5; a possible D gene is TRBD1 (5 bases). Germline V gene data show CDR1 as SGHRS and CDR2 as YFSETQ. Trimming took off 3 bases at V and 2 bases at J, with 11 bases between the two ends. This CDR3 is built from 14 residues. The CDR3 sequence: CASSYRTLQETQYF. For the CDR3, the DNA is TGCGCCAGCAGCTATCGGACATTGCAAGAGACCCAGTACTTC.

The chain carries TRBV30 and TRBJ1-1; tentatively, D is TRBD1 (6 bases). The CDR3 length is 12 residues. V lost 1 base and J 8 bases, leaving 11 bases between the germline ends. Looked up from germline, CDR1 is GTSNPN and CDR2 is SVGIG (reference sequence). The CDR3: CAWSGDTLEAFF. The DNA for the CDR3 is TGTGCCTGGAGTGGGGACACCCTAGAAGCTTTCTTT.

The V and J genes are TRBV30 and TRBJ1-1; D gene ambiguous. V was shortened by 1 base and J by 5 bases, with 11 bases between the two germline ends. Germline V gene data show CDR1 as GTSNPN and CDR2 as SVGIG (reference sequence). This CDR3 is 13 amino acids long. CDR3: CAWSDGDGTEAFF. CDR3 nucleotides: TGTGCCTGGAGTGATGGAGACGGGACTGAAGCTTTCTTT.

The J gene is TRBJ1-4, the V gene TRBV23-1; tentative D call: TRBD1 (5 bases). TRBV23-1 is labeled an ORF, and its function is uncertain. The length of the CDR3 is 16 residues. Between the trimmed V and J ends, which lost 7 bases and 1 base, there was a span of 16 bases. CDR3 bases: TGCGCCAGCACTCGGGACGGAGCAGGAACTAATGAAAAACTGTTTTTT. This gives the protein CASTRDGAGTNEKLFF.

CDR3 coding DNA: TGTGCCAGCAGCACCGGGACAGGGATCACTGAAGCTTTCTTT. Translation: CASSTGTGITEAFF. The chain is built from TRBV5-6 and TRBJ1-1; 9 bases match TRBD1. The V segment lost 4 bases and the J segment 4 bases; nucleotides outside the gene matches: 5. The CDR3 is 14 amino acids. Germline V lookup: CDR1 SGHDT, CDR2 YYEEEE.

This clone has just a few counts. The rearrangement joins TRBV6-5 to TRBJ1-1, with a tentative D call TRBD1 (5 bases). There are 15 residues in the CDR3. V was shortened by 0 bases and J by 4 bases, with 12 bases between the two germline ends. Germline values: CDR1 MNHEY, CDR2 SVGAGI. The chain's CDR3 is CASSYSLGGSTEAFF. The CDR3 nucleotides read TGTGCCAGCAGTTACTCGTTGGGGGGTAGCACTGAAGCTTTCTTT.

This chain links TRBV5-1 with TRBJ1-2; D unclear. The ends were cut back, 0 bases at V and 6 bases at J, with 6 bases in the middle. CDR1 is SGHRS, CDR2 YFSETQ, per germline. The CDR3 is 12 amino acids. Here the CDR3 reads CASSLEQNGYTF. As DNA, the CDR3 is TGCGCCAGCAGCTTGGAACAGAATGGCTACACCTTC.

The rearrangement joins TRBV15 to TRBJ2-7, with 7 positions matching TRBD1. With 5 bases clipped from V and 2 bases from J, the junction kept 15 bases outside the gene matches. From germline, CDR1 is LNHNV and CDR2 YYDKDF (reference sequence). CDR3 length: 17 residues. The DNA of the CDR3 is TGTGCCACCAGCTCCGGACAGGCCGTCCTCCGTACCTACGAGCAGTACTTC. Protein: CATSSGQAVLRTYEQYF.

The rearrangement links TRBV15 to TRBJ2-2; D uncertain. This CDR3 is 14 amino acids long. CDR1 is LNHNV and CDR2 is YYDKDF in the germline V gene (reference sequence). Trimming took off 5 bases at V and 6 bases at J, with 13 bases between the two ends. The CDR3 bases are TGTGCCACCAGCGCCCAGTTATACTCCGGGGAGCTGTTTTTT. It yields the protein CATSAQLYSGELFF.

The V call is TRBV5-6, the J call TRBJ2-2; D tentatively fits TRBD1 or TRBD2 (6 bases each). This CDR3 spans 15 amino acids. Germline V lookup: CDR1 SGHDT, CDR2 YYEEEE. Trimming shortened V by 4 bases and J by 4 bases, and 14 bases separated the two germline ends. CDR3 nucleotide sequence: TGTGCCAGCAGCCATAGGGGGGAGCGCACCGGGGAGCTGTTTTTT. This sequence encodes CASSHRGERTGELFF.

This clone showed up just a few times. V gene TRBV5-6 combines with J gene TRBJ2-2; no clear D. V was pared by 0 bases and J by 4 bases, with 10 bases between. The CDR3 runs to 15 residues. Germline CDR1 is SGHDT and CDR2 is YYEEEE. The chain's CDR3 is CASSLAWGSTGELFF. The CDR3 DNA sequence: TGTGCCAGCAGCTTGGCCTGGGGAAGCACCGGGGAGCTGTTTTTT.

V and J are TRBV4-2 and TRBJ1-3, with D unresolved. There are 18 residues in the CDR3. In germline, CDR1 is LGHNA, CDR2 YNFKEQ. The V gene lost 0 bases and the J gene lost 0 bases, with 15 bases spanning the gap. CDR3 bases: TGTGCCAGCAGCCAAGATTGGGGAGGGTTTACCTCTGGAAACACCATATATTTT. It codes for CASSQDWGGFTSGNTIYF.

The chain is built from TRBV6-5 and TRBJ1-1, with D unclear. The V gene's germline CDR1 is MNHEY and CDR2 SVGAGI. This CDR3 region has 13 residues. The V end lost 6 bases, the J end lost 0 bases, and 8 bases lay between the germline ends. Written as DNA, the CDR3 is TGTGCCAGCAGGCCGGAGATGAACACTGAAGCTTTCTTT. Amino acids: CASRPEMNTEAFF.

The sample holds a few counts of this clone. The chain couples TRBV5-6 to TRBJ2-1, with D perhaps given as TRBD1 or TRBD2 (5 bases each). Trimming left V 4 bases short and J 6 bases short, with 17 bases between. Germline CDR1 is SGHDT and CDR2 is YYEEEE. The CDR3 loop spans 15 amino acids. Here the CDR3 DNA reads TGTGCCAGCAGCCTCGGGACCATGTTTGGCAATGAGCAGTTCTTC. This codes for CASSLGTMFGNEQFF.

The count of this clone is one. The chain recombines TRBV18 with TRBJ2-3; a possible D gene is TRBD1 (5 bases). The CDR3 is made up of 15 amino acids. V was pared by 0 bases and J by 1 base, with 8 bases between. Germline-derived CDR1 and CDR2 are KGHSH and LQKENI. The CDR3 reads CASSPPVQGTDTQYF. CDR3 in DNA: TGTGCCAGCTCACCACCGGTACAGGGCACAGATACGCAGTATTTT.

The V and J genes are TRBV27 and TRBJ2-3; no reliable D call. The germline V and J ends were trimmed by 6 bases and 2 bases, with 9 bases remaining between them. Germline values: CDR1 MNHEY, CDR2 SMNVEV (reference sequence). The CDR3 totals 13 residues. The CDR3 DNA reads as TGTGCCAGCAGAAGTCTAGACACAGATACGCAGTATTTT. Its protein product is CASRSLDTDTQYF.

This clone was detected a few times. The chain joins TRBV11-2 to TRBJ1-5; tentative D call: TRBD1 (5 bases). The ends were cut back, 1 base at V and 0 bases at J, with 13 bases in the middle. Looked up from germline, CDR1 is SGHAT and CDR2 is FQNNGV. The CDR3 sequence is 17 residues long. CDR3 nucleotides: TGTGCCAGCAGCTTAGGGGTGGGGGATGGTAGCAATCAGCCCCAGCATTTT. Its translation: CASSLGVGDGSNQPQHF.

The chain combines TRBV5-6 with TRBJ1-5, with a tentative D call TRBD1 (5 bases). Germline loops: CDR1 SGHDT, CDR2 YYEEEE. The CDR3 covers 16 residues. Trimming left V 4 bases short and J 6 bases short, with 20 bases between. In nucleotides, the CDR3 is TGTGCCAGCAGCCTAAAGACCTGGGGCGCCATTCAGCCCCAGCATTTT. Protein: CASSLKTWGAIQPQHF.

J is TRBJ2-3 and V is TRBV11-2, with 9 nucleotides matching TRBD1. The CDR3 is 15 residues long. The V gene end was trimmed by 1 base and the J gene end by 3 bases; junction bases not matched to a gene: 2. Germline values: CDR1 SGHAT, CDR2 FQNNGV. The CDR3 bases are TGTGCCAGCAGCTTAGCCGGGACAGGGACAGATACGCAGTATTTT. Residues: CASSLAGTGTDTQYF.